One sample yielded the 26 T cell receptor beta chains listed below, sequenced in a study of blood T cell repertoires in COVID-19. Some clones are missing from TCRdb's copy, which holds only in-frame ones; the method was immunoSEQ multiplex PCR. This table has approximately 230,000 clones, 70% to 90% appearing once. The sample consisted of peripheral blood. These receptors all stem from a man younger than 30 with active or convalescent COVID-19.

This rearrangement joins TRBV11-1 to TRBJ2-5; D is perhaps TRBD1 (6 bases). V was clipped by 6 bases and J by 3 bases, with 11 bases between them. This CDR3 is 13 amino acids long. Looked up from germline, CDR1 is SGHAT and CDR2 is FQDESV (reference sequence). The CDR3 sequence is CASRKDSKETQYF. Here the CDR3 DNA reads TGTGCCAGCAGGAAGGACAGTAAAGAGACCCAGTACTTC. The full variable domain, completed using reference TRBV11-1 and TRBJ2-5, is EAEVAQSPRYKITEKSQAVAFWCDPISGHATLYWYRQILGQGPELLVQFQDESVVDDSQLPKDRFSAERLKGVDSTLKIQPAELGDSAMYLCASRKDSKETQYFGPGTRLLVL.

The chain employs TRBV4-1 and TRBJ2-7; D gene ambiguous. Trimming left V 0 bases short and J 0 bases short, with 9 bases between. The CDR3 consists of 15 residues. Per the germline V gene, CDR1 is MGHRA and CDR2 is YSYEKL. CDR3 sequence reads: CASSQEVGNSYEQYF. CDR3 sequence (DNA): TGCGCCAGCAGCCAAGAGGTTGGCAACTCCTACGAGCAGTACTTC.

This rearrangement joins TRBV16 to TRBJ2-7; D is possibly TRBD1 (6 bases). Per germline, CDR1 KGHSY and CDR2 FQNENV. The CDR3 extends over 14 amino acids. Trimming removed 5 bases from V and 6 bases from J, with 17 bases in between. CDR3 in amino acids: CASSWAKQGIEQYF. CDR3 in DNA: TGTGCCAGCAGCTGGGCGAAACAGGGAATCGAGCAGTACTTC. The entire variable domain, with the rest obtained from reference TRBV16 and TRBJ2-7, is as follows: GEEVAQTPKHLVRGEGQKAKLYCAPIKGHSYVFWYQQVLKNEFKFLISFQNENVFDETGMPKERFSAKCLPNSPCSLEIQATKLEDSAVYFCASSWAKQGIEQYFGPGTRLTVT.

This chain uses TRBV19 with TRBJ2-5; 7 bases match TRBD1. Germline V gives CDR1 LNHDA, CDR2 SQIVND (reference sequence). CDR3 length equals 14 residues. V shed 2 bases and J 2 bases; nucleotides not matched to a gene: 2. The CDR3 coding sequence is TGTGCCAGTAGTATAACCAGGGGGCAAGAGACCCAGTACTTC. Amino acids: CASSITRGQETQYF.

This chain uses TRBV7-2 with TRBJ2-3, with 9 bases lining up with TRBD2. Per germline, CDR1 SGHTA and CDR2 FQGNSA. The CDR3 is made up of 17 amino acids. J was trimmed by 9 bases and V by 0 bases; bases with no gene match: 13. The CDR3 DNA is TGTGCCAGCAGCTTAGCCCCAGCGGGGGGCCCGGGAGGGACGCAGTATTTT. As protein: CASSLAPAGGPGGTQYF. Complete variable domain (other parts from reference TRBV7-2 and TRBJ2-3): GAGVSQSPSNKVTEKGKDVELRCDPISGHTALYWYRQSLGQGLEFLIYFQGNSAPDKSGLPSDRFSAERTGGSVSTLTIQRTQQEDSAVYLCASSLAPAGGPGGTQYFGPGTRLTVL.

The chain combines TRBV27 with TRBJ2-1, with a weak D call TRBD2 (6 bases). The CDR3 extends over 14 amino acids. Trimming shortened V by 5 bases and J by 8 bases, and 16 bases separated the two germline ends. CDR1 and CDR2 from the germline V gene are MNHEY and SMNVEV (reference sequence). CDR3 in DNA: TGTGCCAGCAGTCCTTACGGAGGGTTTGATGAGCAGTTCTTC. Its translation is CASSPYGGFDEQFF.

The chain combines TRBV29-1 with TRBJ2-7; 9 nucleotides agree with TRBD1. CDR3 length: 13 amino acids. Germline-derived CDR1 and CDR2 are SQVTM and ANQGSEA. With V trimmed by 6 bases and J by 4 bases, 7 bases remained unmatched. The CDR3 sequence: CSVAGTGTYEQYF. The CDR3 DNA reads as TGCAGCGTGGCCGGGACAGGGACGTACGAGCAGTACTTC.

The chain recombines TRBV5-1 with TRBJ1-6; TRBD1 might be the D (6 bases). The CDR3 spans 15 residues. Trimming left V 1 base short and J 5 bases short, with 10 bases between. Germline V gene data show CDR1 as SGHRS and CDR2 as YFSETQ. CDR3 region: CASSLKQGNNSPLHF. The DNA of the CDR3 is TGCGCCAGCAGCTTGAAACAGGGTAATAATTCACCCCTCCACTTT.

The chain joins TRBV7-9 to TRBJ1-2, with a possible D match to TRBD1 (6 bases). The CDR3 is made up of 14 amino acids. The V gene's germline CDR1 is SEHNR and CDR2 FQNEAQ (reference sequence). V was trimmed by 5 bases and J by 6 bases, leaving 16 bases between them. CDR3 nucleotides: TGTGCCAGCAGCCGCACTCCTTACAGGGATGGCTACACCTTC. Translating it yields CASSRTPYRDGYTF. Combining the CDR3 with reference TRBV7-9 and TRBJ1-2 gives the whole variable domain DTGVSQNPRHKITKRGQNVTFRCDPISEHNRLYWYRQTLGQGPEFLTYFQNEAQLEKSRLLSDRFSAERPKGSFSTLEIQRTEQGDSAMYLCASSRTPYRDGYTFGSGTRLTVV.

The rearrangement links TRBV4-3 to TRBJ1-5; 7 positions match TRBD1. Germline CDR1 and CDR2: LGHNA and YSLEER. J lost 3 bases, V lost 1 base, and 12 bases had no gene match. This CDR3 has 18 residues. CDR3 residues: CASSQGVNRGHLNQPQHF. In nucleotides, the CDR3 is TGCGCCAGCAGCCAAGGGGTCAACAGGGGACACCTCAATCAGCCCCAGCATTTT.

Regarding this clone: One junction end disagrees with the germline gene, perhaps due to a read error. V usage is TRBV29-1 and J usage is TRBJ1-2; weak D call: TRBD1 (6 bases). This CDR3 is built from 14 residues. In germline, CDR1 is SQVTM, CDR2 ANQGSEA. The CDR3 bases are TGCAGCGTTCTCCTGACGGGAGGGGCAGGGGCGGTGGCCTTC. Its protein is CSVLLTGGAGAVAF. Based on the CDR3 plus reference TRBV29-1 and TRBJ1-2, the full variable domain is SAVISQKPSRDICQRGTSLTIQCQVDSQVTMMFWYRQQPGQSLTLIATANQGSEATYESGFVIDKFPISRPNLTFSTLTVSNMSPEDSSIYLCSVLLTGGAGAVAFGSGTRLTVV.

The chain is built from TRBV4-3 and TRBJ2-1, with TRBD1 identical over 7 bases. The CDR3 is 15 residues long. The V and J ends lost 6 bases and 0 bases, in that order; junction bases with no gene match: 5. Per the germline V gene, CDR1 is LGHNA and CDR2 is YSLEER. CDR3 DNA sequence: TGCGCCAGCAGTTTAGGGGACAGCTCCTACAATGAGCAGTTCTTC. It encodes CASSLGDSSYNEQFF.

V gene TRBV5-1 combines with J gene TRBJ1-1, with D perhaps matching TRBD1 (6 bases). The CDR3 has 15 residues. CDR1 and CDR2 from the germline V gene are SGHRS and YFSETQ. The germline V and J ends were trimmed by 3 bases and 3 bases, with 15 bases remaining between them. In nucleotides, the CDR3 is TGCGCCAGCAGCTCCGGGACATATGTAGACACTGAAGCTTTCTTT. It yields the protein CASSSGTYVDTEAFF.

The CDR3, as DNA: TGTGCCAGCAGACGCGGGACCGCGGTACGGCAAGCTTTCTTT. Translated: CASRRGTAVRQAFF. The J gene is TRBJ1-1, the V gene TRBV6-5, with D maybe TRBD1 (5 bases). The CDR3 runs to 14 residues. V lost 6 bases to trimming and J lost 9 bases, with 20 bases between them. Germline values: CDR1 MNHEY, CDR2 SVGAGI.

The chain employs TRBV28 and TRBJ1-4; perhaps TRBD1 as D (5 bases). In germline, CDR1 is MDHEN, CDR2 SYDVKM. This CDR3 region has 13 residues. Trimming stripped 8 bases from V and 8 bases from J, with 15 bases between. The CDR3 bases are TGTGCCAGCTTGACCGGGGGGGGAGAAAAACTGTTTTTT. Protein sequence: CASLTGGGEKLFF.

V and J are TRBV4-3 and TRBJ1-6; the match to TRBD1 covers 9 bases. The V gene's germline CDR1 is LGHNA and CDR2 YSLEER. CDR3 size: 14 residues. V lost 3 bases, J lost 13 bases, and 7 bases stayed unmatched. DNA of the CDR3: TGCGCCAGCAGCCAGCTCCCACAGGGGGCCCCCCTCCACTTT. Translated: CASSQLPQGAPLHF.

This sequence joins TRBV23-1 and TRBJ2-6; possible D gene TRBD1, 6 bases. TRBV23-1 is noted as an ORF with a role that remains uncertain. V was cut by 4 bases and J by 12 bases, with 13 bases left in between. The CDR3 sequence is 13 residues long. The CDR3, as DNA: TGCGCCAGCAGTCCCTGGACAGACACCGTCCTGACTTTC. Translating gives CASSPWTDTVLTF.

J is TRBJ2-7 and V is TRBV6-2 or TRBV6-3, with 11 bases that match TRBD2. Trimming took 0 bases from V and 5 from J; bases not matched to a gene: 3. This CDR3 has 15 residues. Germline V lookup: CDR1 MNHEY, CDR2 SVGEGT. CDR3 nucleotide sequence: TGTGCCAGCAGTTACTCGACTAGCGGGGTCGACGAGCAGTACTTC. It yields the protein CASSYSTSGVDEQYF.

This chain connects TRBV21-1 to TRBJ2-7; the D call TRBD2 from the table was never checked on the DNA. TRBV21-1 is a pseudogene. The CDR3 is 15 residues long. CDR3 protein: CARAVHSGRQYEQYF. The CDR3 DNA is TGTGCCAGAGCCGTCCATAGCGGGAGACAGTACGAGCAGTACTTC.

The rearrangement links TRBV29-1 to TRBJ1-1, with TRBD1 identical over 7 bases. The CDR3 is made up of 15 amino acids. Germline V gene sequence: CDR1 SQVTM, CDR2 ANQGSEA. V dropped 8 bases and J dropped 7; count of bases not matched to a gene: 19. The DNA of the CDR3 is TGCAGCTTCCTGACAGGGCAAACCCGAAGTAGTGAAGCTTTCTTT. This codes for CSFLTGQTRSSEAFF.

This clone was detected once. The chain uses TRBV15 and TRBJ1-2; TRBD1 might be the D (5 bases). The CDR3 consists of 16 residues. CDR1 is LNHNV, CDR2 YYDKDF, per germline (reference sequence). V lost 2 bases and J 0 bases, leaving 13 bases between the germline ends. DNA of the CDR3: TGTGCCACCAGCAGAACTATGACAGACTCTAACTATGGCTACACCTTC. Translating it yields CATSRTMTDSNYGYTF. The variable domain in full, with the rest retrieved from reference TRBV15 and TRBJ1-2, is DAMVIQNPRYQVTQFGKPVTLSCSQTLNHNVMYWYQQKSSQAPKLLFHYYDKDFNNEADTPDNFQSRRPNTSFCFLDIRSPGLGDTAMYLCATSRTMTDSNYGYTFGSGTRLTVV.

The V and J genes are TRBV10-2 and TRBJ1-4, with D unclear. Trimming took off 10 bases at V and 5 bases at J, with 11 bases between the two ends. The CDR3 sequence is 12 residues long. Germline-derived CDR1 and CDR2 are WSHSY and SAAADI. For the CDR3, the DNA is TGCGCCACCGCGAAGCGAAATGAAAAACTGTTTTTT. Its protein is CATAKRNEKLFF.

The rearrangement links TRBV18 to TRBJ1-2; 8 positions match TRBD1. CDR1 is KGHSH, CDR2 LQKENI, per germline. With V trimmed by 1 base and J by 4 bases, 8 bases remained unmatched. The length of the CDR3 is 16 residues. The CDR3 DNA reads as TGTGCCAGCTCACCACTCGACAGGGGAGGGGTCTATGGCTACACCTTC. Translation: CASSPLDRGGVYGYTF.

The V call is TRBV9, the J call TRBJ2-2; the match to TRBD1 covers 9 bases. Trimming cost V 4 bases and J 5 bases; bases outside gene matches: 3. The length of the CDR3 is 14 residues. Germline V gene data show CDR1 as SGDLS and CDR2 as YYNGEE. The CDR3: CASSPGTGTGELFF. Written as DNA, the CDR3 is TGTGCCAGCAGCCCCGGGACAGGGACCGGGGAGCTGTTTTTT.

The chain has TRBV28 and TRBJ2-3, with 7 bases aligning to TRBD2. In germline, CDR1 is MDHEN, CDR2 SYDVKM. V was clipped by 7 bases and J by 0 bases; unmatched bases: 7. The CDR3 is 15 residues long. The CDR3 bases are TGTGCCAGCATTTCCAGCGGGGCTAGCACAGATACGCAGTATTTT. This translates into CASISSGASTDTQYF.

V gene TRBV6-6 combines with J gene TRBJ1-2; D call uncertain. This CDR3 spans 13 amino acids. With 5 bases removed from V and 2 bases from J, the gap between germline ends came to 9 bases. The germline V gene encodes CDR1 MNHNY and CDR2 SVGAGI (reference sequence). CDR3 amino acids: CASSPSPNYGYTF. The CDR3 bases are TGTGCCAGCAGTCCGAGTCCCAACTATGGCTACACCTTC.